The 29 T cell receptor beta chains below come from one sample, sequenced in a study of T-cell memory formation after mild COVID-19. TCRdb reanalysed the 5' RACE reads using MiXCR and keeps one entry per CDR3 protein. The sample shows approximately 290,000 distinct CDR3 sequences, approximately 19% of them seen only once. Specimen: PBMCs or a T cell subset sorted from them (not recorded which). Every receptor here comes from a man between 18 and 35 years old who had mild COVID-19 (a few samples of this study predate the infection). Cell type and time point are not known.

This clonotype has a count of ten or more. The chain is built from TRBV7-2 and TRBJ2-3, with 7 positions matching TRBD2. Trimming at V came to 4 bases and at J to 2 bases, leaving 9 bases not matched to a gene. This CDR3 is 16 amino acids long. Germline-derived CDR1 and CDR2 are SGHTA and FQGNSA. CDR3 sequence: CASSSYSGGLTDTQYF. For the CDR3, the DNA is TGTGCCAGCAGCTCGTACTCGGGGGGACTCACAGATACGCAGTATTTT. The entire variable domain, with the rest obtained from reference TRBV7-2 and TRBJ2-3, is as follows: GAGVSQSPSNKVTEKGKDVELRCDPISGHTALYWYRQSLGQGLEFLIYFQGNSAPDKSGLPSDRFSAERTGGSVSTLTIQRTQQEDSAVYLCASSSYSGGLTDTQYFGPGTRLTVL.

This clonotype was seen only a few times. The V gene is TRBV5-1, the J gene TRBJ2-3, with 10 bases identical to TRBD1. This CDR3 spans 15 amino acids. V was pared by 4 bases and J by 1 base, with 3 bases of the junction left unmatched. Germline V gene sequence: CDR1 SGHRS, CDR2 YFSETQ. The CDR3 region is CASSAGTGGTDTQYF. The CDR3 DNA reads TGCGCCAGCAGCGCCGGGACAGGGGGCACAGATACGCAGTATTTT.

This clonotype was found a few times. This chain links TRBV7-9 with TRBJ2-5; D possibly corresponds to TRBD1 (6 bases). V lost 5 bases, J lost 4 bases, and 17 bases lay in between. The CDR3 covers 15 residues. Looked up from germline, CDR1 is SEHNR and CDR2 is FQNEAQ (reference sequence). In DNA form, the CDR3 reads TGTGCCAGCAGCCACGGGTCTGGGGGCCGAGAGACCCAGTACTTC. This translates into CASSHGSGGRETQYF.

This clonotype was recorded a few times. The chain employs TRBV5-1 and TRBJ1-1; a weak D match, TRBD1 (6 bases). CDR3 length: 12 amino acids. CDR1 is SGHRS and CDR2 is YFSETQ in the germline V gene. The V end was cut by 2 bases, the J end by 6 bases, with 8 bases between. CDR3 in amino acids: CASSLQGPEAFF. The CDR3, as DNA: TGCGCCAGCAGCTTACAGGGACCTGAAGCTTTCTTT.

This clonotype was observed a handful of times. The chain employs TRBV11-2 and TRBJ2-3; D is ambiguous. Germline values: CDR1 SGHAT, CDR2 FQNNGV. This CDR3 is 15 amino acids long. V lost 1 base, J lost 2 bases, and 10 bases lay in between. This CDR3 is CASSLALGNTDTQYF. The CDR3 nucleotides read TGTGCCAGCAGCTTAGCCCTGGGCAACACAGATACGCAGTATTTT.

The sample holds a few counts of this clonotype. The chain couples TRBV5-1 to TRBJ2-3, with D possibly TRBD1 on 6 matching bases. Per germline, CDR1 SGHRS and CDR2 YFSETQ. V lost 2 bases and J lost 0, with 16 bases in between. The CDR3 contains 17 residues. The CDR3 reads CASSFLDRRSSTDTQYF. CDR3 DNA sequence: TGCGCCAGCAGCTTCCTAGACAGGCGGTCTAGCACAGATACGCAGTATTTT.

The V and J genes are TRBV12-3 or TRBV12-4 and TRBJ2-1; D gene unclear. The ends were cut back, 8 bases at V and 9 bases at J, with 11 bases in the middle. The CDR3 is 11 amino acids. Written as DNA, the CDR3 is TGTGCCAGCGTTGTGGGCATTGAGCAGTTCTTC. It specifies CASVVGIEQFF.

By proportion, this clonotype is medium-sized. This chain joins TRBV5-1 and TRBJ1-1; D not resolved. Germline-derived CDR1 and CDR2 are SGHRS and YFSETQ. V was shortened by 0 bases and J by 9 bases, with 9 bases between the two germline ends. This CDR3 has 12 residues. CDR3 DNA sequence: TGCGCCAGCAGCTTGGAAGGACCCCAAGCTTTCTTT. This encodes CASSLEGPQAFF. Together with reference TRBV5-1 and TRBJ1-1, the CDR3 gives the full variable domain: KAGVTQTPRYLIKTRGQQVTLSCSPISGHRSVSWYQQTPGQGLQFLFEYFSETQRNKGNFPGRFSGRQFSNSRSEMNVSTLELGDSALYLCASSLEGPQAFFGQGTRLTVV.

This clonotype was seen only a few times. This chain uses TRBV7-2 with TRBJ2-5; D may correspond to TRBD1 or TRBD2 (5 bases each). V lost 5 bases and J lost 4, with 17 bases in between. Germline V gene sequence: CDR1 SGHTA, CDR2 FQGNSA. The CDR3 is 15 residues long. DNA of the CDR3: TGTGCCAGCAGCAGAGGGACCGTCAGCGGAGAGACCCAGTACTTC. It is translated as CASSRGTVSGETQYF.

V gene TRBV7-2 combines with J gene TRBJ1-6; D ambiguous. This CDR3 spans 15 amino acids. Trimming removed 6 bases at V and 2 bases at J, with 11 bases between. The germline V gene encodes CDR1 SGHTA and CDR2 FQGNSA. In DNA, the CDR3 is TGTGCCAGCAGTCCAACTTATGCCTATAATTCACCCCTCCACTTT. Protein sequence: CASSPTYAYNSPLHF.

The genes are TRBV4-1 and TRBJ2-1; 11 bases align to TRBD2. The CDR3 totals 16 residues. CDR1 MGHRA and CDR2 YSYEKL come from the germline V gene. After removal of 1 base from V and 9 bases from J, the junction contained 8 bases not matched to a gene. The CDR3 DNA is TGCGCCAGCAGCCAAGCTAGCGGGGGGAAGGGTGGTGAGCAGTTCTTC. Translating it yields CASSQASGGKGGEQFF.

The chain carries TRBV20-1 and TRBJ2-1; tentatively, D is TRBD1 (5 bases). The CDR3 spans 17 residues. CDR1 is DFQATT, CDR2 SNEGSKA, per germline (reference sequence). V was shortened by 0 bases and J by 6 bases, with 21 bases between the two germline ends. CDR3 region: CSARDGIRAKSANEQFF. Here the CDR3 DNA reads TGCAGTGCTAGAGATGGTATCAGGGCGAAATCCGCCAATGAGCAGTTCTTC.

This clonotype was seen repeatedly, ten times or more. CDR3 protein: CAGRTGGTEAFF. CDR3 DNA: TGTGCCGGACGGACAGGGGGGACTGAAGCTTTCTTT. The chain combines TRBV2 with TRBJ1-1; 10 nucleotides agree with TRBD1. The length of the CDR3 is 12 residues. CDR1 and CDR2 (germline): SNHLY, FYNNEI. The J segment lost 5 bases and the V segment lost 11 bases, leaving 5 bases of the junction unmatched.

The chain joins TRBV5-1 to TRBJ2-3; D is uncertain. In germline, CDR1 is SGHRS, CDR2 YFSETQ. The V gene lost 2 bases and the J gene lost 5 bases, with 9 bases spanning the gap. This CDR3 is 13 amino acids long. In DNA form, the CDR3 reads TGCGCCAGCAGCTTAATAGGCGGAGATACGCAGTATTTT. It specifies CASSLIGGDTQYF. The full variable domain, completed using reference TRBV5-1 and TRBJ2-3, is KAGVTQTPRYLIKTRGQQVTLSCSPISGHRSVSWYQQTPGQGLQFLFEYFSETQRNKGNFPGRFSGRQFSNSRSEMNVSTLELGDSALYLCASSLIGGDTQYFGPGTRLTVL.

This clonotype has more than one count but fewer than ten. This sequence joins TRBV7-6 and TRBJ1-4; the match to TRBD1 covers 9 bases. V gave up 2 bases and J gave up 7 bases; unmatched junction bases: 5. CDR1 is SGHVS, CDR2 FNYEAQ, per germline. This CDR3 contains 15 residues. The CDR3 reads CASSLWTGEGEKLFF. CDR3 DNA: TGTGCCAGCAGCTTATGGACAGGGGAGGGTGAAAAACTGTTTTTT.

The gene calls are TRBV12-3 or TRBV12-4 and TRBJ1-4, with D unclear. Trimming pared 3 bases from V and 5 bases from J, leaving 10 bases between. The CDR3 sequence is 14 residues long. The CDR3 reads CASSFAGLNEKLFF. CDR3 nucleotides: TGTGCCAGCAGTTTCGCAGGCCTAAATGAAAAACTGTTTTTT.

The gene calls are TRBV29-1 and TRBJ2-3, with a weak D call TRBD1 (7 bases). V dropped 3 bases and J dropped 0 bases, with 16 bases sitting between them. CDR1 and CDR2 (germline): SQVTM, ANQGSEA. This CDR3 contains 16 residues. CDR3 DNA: TGCAGCGTTGACGGTGACAGGGACTTGAGCACAGATACGCAGTATTTT. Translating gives CSVDGDRDLSTDTQYF.

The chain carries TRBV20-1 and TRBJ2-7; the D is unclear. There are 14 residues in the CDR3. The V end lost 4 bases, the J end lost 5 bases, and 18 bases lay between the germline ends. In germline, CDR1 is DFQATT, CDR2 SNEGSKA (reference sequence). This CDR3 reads CSAKLGLGADEQYF. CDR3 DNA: TGCAGTGCTAAGCTAGGCCTGGGCGCCGACGAGCAGTACTTC.

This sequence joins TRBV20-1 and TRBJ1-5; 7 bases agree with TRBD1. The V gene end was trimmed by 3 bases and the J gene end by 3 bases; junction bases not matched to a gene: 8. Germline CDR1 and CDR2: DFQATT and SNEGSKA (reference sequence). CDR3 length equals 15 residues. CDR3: CSASLGGGVNQPQHF. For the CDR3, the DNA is TGCAGTGCTAGCTTAGGGGGCGGTGTCAATCAGCCCCAGCATTTT.

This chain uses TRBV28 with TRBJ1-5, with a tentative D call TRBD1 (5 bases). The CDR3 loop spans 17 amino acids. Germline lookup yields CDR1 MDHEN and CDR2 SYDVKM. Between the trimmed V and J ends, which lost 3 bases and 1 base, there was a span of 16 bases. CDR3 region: CASSLNWGGDSNQPQHF. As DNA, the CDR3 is TGTGCCAGCAGTTTGAATTGGGGTGGGGACAGCAATCAGCCCCAGCATTTT.

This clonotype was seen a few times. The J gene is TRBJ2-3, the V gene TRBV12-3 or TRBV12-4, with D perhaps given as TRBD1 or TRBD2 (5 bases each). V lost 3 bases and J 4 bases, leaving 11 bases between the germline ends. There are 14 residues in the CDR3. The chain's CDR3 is CASSFSGPPDTQYF. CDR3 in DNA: TGTGCCAGCAGTTTTTCGGGGCCTCCAGATACGCAGTATTTT.

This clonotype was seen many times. The CDR3 nucleotides read TGTGCCAGCAGATCACAGGGGGCACAATATGGCTACACCTTC. Residues: CASRSQGAQYGYTF. The J gene is TRBJ1-2, the V gene TRBV12-3 or TRBV12-4, with 9 nucleotides matching TRBD1. V was pared by 6 bases and J by 5 bases, with 7 bases of the junction left unmatched. The CDR3 is made up of 14 amino acids.

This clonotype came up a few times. The CDR3 DNA follows: TGTGCCAGCTCTTCCCGGACAGGGCTTCGGGAGACCCAGTACTTC. As protein: CASSSRTGLRETQYF. This chain joins TRBV7-6 and TRBJ2-5; TRBD1 aligns across 8 bases. The length of the CDR3 is 15 residues. The ends lost 8 bases at V and 5 bases at J; junction bases unmatched: 13. From germline, CDR1 is SGHVS and CDR2 FNYEAQ.

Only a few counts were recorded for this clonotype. The CDR3 DNA reads as TGTGCCAGCAGTTTCGGGACAGGGAGATCAGATACGCAGTATTTT. Amino acids: CASSFGTGRSDTQYF. J is TRBJ2-3 and V is TRBV28, with 9 bases aligning to TRBD1. Germline lookup yields CDR1 MDHEN and CDR2 SYDVKM. Trimming took 3 bases from V and 4 from J; bases not matched to a gene: 5. The CDR3 is 15 amino acids. Full variable domain (outside the CDR3, taken from reference TRBV28 and TRBJ2-3): DVKVTQSSRYLVKRTGEKVFLECVQDMDHENMFWYRQDPGLGLRLIYFSYDVKMKEKGDIPEGYSVSREKKERFSLILESASTNQTSMYLCASSFGTGRSDTQYFGPGTRLTVL.

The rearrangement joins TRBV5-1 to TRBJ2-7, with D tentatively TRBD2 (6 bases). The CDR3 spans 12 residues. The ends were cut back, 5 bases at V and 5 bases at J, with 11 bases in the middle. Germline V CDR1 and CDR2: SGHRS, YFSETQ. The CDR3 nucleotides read TGCGCCAGCAGTTGGGCGGGGAACGAGCAGTACTTC. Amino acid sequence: CASSWAGNEQYF. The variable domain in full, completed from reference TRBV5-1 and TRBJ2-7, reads KAGVTQTPRYLIKTRGQQVTLSCSPISGHRSVSWYQQTPGQGLQFLFEYFSETQRNKGNFPGRFSGRQFSNSRSEMNVSTLELGDSALYLCASSWAGNEQYFGPGTRLTVT.

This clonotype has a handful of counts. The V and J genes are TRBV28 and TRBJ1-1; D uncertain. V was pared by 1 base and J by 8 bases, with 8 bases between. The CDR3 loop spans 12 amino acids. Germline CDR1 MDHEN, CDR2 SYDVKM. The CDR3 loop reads CASSLYGVEAFF. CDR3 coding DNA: TGTGCCAGCAGTTTATATGGGGTAGAAGCTTTCTTT.

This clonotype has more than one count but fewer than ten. CDR3 protein: CASQVAGRQPQHF. The CDR3 DNA is TGTGCCAGCCAGGTAGCAGGGCGTCAGCCCCAGCATTTT. The V gene is TRBV6-2 or TRBV6-3, the J gene TRBJ1-5; D is possibly TRBD1 (5 bases). V was pared by 8 bases and J by 6 bases, with 14 bases between. CDR1 MNHEY and CDR2 SVGEGT come from the germline V gene. This CDR3 region has 13 residues.

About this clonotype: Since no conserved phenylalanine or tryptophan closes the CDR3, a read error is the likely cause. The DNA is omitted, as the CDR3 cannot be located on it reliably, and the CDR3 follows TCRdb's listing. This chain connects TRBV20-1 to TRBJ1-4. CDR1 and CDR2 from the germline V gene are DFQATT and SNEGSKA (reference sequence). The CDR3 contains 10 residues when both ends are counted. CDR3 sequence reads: CSARGPGGPE.

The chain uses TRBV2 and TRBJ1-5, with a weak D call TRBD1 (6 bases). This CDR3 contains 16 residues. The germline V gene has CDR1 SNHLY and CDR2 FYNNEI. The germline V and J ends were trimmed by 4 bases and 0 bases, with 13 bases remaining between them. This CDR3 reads CASSGQDSYSNQPQHF. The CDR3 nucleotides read TGTGCCAGCAGTGGTCAGGACAGCTATAGCAATCAGCCCCAGCATTTT.